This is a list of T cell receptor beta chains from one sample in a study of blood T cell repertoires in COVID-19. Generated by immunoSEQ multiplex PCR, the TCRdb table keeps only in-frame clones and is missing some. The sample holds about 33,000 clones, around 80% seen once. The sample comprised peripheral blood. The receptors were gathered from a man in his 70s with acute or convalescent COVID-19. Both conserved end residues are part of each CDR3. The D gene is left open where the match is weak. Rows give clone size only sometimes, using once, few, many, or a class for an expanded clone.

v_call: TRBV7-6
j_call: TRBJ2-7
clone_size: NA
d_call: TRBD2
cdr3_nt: TGTGCCAGCAGCTTAATAGCGGGAGCGGGCGAGCAGTACTTC
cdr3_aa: CASSLIAGAGEQYF

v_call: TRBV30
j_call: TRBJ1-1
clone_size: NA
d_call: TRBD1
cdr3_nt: TGTGCCTGGAGAGGACAGGGGATAGGGACTGAAGCTTTCTTT
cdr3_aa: CAWRGQGIGTEAFF

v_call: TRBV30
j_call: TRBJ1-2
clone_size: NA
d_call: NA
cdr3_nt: TGTGCCTGGAGTCCGGGACATGGGAACTATGGCTACACCTTC
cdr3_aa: CAWSPGHGNYGYTF

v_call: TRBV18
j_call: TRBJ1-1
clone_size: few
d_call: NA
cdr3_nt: TGTGCCAGCTCACCGACAGGTCTGAACACTGAAGCTTTCTTT
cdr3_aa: CASSPTGLNTEAFF

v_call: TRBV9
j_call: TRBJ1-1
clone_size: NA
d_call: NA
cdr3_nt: TGTGCCAGCAGCAAAGGGGGCACTGAAGCTTTCTTT
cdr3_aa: CASSKGGTEAFF

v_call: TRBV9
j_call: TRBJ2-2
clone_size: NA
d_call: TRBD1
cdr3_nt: TGTGCCAGCAGCGGGACAGGTACCGGGGAGCTGTTTTTT
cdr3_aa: CASSGTGTGELFF

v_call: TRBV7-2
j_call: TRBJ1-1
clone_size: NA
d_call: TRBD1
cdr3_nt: TGTGCCAGCAGCTTAGCAGGGGACAGGGCAGAAGCTTTCTTT
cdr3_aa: CASSLAGDRAEAFF

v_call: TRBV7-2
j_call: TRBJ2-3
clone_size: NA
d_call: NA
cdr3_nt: TGTGCCAGCAGCTTAGGACTAGTGGTGCGCACAGATACGCAGTATTTT
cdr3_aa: CASSLGLVVRTDTQYF

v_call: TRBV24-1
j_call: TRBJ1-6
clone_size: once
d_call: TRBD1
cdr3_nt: TGTGCCCCCGCCAGATGGGACAGAACCCTGTCCTATAATTCACCCCTCCACTTT
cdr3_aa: CAPARWDRTLSYNSPLHF

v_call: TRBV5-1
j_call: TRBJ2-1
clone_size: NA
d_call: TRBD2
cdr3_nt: TGCGCCAGCTCCCCTACTAGCGGGGTTTATGAGCAGTTCTTC
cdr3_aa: CASSPTSGVYEQFF

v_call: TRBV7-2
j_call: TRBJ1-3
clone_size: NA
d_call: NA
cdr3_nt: TGTGCCAGCAGCCCGGGGGAACGCTCTGGAAACACCATATATTTT
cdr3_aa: CASSPGERSGNTIYF

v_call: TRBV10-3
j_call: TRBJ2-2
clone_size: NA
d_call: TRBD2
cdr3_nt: TGTGCCATCAGTGGTGGCTCGGGACTAGCGGGAGCGCTGGACACCGGGGAGCTGTTTTTT
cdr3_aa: CAISGGSGLAGALDTGELFF

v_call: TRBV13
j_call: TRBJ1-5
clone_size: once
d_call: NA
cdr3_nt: TGTGCCAGCAGCCCCGGACAAAGCAATCAGCCCCAGCATTTT
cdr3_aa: CASSPGQSNQPQHF

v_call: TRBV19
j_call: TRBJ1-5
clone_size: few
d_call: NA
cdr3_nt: TGTGCCAGTAGTTCGGGGATGGGTCAGCCCCAGCATTTT
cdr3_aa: CASSSGMGQPQHF

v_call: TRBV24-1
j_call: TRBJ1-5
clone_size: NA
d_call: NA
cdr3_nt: TGTGCCACCAGTCAGGGTTCGGCGTCAAGCGGGCATAGCAATCAGCCCCAGCATTTT
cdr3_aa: CATSQGSASSGHSNQPQHF

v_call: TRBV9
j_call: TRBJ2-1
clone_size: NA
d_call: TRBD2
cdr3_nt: TGTGCCAGCAGCGACGAACTAGCGAGCTACAATGAGCAGTTCTTC
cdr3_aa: CASSDELASYNEQFF

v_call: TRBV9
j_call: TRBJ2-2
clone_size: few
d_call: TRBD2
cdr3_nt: TGTGCCAGCAGCCCGACGGGAGGAGGCACCGGGGAGCTGTTTTTT
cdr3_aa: CASSPTGGGTGELFF

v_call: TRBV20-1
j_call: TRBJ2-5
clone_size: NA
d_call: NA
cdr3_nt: TGCAGTGCTCCTCGGGTGGAGACCCAGTACTTC
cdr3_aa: CSAPRVETQYF

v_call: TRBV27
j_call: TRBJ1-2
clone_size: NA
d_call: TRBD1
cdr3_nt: TGTGCCAGCAGTTCCCGGGACAGGGATGGCTACACCTTC
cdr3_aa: CASSSRDRDGYTF

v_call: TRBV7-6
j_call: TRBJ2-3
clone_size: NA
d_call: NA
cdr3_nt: TGTGCCAGCAGCTTAGCTAGTGCCGTAGATACGCAGTATTTT
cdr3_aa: CASSLASAVDTQYF

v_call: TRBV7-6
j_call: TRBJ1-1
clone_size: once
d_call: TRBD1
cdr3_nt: TGTGCCAGCAGCTTAGCGGTCAGGGGGACGGGTGAAGCTTTCTTT
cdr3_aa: CASSLAVRGTGEAFF

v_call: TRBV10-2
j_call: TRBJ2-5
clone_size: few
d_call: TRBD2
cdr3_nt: TGCGCCAGCAGTGAGCTCGGGACTAGCGGGGGACTGGCAGAGACCCAGTACTTC
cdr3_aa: CASSELGTSGGLAETQYF

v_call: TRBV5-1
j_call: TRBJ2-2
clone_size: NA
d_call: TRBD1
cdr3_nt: TGCGCCAGCAGCCTGACAGGGAGAGACACCGGGGAGCTGTTTTTT
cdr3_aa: CASSLTGRDTGELFF

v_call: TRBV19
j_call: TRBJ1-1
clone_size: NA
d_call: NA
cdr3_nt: TGTGCCAGTAGAATCGGCCCGCGGACTCTCCGTGGTGAAGCTTTCTTT
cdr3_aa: CASRIGPRTLRGEAFF

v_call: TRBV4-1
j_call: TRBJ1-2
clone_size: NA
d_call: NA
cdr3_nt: TGCGCCAGCAACCCTCCAGGGGCCCCCTATGGCTACACCTTC
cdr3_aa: CASNPPGAPYGYTF

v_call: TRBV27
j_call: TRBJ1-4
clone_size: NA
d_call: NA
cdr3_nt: TGTGCCAGCAGTTCGAACCAGGGGGAAAAACTGTTTTTT
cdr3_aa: CASSSNQGEKLFF

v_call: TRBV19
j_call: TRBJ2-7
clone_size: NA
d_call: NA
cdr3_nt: TGTGCCAGTAGGGACCGGGGTGACAAGAGCTCCTACGAGCAGTACTTC
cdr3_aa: CASRDRGDKSSYEQYF

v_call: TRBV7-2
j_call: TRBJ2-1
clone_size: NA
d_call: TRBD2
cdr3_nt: TGTGCCAGCAGCTTTCGCGGGGGGAACAATGAGCAGTTCTTC
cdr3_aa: CASSFRGGNNEQFF

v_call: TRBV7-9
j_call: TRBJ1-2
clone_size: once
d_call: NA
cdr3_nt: TGTGCCAGCAGCGAAACCCGCGACTATGGCTACACCTTC
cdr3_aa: CASSETRDYGYTF

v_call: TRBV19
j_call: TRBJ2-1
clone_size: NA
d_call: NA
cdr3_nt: TGTGCCAGTAGTATGGCCGATACGTCCTACAATGAGCAGTTCTTC
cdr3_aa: CASSMADTSYNEQFF

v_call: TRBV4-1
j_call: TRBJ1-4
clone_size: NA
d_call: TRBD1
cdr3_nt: TGCGCCAGCAGCCAAGTCCAGGGACAGGGGCTCAGGAGTGAAAAACTGTTTTTT
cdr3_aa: CASSQVQGQGLRSEKLFF

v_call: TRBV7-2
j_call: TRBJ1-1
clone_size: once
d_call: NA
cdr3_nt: TGTGCCAGCAGCTTTGGGCCGGTGGGTGAAGCTTTCTTT
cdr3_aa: CASSFGPVGEAFF

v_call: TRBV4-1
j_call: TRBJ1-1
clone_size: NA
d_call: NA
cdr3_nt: TGCGCCAGCAGCCCCTGGGGAGGGATACACACTGAAGCTTTCTTT
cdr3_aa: CASSPWGGIHTEAFF

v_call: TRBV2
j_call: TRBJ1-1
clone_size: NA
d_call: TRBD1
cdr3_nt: TGTGCCAGGAAGACAGGGGCGAACACTGAAGCTTTCTTT
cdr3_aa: CARKTGANTEAFF

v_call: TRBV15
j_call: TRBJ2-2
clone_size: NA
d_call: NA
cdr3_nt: TGTGCCACCAGGGACACACCGGGCACCGGGGAGCTGTTTTTT
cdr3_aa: CATRDTPGTGELFF

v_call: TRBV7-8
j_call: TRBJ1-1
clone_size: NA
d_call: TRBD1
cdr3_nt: TGTGCCAGCAGCTCCTCCCCAGGGGGCAATCGGGCTTTCTTT
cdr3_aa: CASSSSPGGNRAFF

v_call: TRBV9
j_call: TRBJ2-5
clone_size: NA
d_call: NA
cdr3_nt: TGTGCCAGCAGCGCGAGAGGGGAGACCCAGTACTTC
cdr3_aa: CASSARGETQYF

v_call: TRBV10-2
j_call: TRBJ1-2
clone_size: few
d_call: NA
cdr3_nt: TGCGCCAGCAGCTCCTATAACTATGGCTACACCTTC
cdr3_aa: CASSSYNYGYTF

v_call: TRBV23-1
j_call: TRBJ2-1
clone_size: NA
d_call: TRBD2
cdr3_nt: TGCGCCAGCAGTCAGACTAGCGGGAGGACAGGGTCCTACAATGAGCAGTTCTTC
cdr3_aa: CASSQTSGRTGSYNEQFF

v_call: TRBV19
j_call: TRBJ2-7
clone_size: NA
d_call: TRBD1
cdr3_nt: TGTGCCAGTAGTATGACAGGGGGATTCTACGAGCAGTACTTC
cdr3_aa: CASSMTGGFYEQYF

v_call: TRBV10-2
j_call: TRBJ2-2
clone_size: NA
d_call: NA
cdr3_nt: TGCGCCAGCAGTGAGTCTAGCTATAACACCGGGGAGCTGTTTTTT
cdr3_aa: CASSESSYNTGELFF

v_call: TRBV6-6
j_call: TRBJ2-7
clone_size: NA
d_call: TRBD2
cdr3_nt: TGTGCCAGCAGTTCTCTAGCGGGAGGGCGGTACGAGCAGTACTTC
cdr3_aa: CASSSLAGGRYEQYF

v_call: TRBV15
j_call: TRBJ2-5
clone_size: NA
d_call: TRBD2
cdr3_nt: TGTGCCACCAGCAGAGACAGGGGCGGGGGGCGGTTAGAGACCCAGTACTTC
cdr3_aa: CATSRDRGGGRLETQYF

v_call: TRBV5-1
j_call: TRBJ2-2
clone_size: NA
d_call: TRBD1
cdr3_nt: TGCGCCAGCAGCTTGGCCAAGACAGGGGCCGGGGAGCTGTTTTTT
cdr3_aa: CASSLAKTGAGELFF

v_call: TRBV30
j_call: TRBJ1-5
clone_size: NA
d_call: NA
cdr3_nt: TGTGCCTGGAGGTCGACGGGATTCTATAGCAATCAGCCCCAGCATTTT
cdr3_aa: CAWRSTGFYSNQPQHF

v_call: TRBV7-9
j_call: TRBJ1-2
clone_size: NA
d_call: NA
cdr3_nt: TGTGCCAGCAGCTCCGGGTTATTACTCTATGGCTACACCTTC
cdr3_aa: CASSSGLLLYGYTF